A selection of T cell receptor beta chains follows, all from one sample in a study of OX40 agonist ivuxolimab in advanced cancers. The method was immunoSEQ multiplex PCR; TCRdb's version includes in-frame clones alone and lacks a portion of them. The sample lists about 48,000 clones; 80% to 90% were seen once. The sequenced sample was CD4+ or CD8+ T cells sorted from blood, obtained in a trial of the OX40 agonist ivuxolimab. These receptors all come from an adult with an advanced solid tumor such as melanoma, head and neck, liver or kidney cancer. The CDR3 runs from the conserved cysteine through the conserved F or W. D genes are given only for firm matches. Clone size is stated in some rows and not others, as once, few, many or a class when expanded.

j_call v_call d_call clone_size cdr3_nt cdr3_aa
TRBJ1-6 TRBV27 TRBD1 - TGTGCCAGCAGGTGGGGACAGGGAAACTCACCCCTCCACTTT CASRWGQGNSPLHF
TRBJ2-7 TRBV11-3 - once TGTGCCAGCAGCCCCCCGGGGGACCGCTACGAGCAGTACTTC CASSPPGDRYEQYF
TRBJ2-1 TRBV7-8 TRBD2 - TGTGCCAGCAGCATTAGCGGGAGCACCTACAATGAGCAGTTCTTC CASSISGSTYNEQFF
TRBJ1-5 TRBV4-2 - - TGTGCCAGCAGCCGGACCTCTACGGGTCAGCCCCAGCATTTT CASSRTSTGQPQHF
TRBJ2-3 TRBV9 - - TGTGCCAGCAGCGCCCGGGACCCCTCGGTCACGCAGTATTTT CASSARDPSVTQYF
TRBJ2-7 TRBV6-1 - - TGTGCCAGCAGTGAAGAGGGGGGGCAGTACTACGAGCAGTACTTC CASSEEGGQYYEQYF
TRBJ2-1 TRBV7-6 - - TGTGCCAGCAGCTCTCGGACAGACAATGAGCAGTTCTTC CASSSRTDNEQFF
TRBJ1-1 TRBV19 - - TGTGCCAGTAGTCTACTCACTGGGGTGAACACTGAAGCTTTCTTT CASSLLTGVNTEAFF
TRBJ1-1 TRBV5-1 TRBD1 - TGCGCCAGCAGCTTTGGGGACAGAGTGTTGAACACTGAAGCTTTCTTT CASSFGDRVLNTEAFF
TRBJ1-3 TRBV5-4 TRBD1 - TGTGCCAGCAGCTTGGTCGGGGACAGGCTCGGAAACACCATATATTTT CASSLVGDRLGNTIYF
TRBJ1-4 TRBV2 TRBD1 - TGTGCCAGCAGCCGACAGGGGACTAATGAAAAACTGTTTTTT CASSRQGTNEKLFF
TRBJ2-7 TRBV7-2 - - TGTGCCAGCAGCTTTCGGGACAATATCTACGAGCAGTACTTC CASSFRDNIYEQYF
TRBJ2-3 TRBV30 - - TGTGCCTGGAATCCCCCCCCCTCCACAGATACGCAGTATTTT CAWNPPPSTDTQYF
TRBJ2-3 TRBV5-6 - - TGTGCCAGCAGCTTGCGTTCCTCCTGGGACACAGATACGCAGTATTTT CASSLRSSWDTDTQYF
TRBJ2-1 TRBV23-1 TRBD1 - TGCGCCAGCAGTCAAGGTGAATCCGGGGACAGGGGGGACAATGAGCAGTTCTTC CASSQGESGDRGDNEQFF
TRBJ2-7 TRBV6-1 - many TGTGCCAGCAGGGATCAGGGGGGGATTTACGAGCAGTACTTC CASRDQGGIYEQYF
TRBJ2-7 TRBV18 TRBD1 - TGTGCCAGCTCACGGGCCGACAGGGTCTACGAGCAGTACTTC CASSRADRVYEQYF
TRBJ1-3 TRBV5-5 - once TGTGCCAGCAGCTTGGAAGGGACGGCTGGAAACACCATATATTTT CASSLEGTAGNTIYF
TRBJ2-7 TRBV5-1 - - TGCGCCAGCAGCCCGGGCGAACGGTCCTACGAGCAGTACTTC CASSPGERSYEQYF
TRBJ2-5 TRBV6-5 - - TGTGCCAGCAGTTACTCGACAGGAGGGGGAGAGACCCAGTACTTC CASSYSTGGGETQYF
TRBJ2-3 TRBV29-1 TRBD2 - TGCAGCGTGCAAGCCTGGGACTACCAGCCGATCACAGATACGCAGTATTTT CSVQAWDYQPITDTQYF
TRBJ2-3 TRBV19 TRBD1 - TGTGCCAGTAGTACCTCCTCGGGACAGGGGACAGATACGCAGTATTTT CASSTSSGQGTDTQYF
TRBJ1-2 TRBV29-1 TRBD1 - TGCAGCGTTCTCTGGACAGGGCAGACCTATGGCTACACCTTC CSVLWTGQTYGYTF
TRBJ2-7 TRBV15 - few TGTGCCACCAGCAGAGAGGGGGGGGCCAGCTCGAACGAGCAGTACTTC CATSREGGASSNEQYF
TRBJ2-7 TRBV7-9 - - TGTGCCAGCAGCGAGAGCTCCTACGAGCAGTACTTC CASSESSYEQYF
TRBJ2-2 TRBV7-9 - - TGTGCCAGCAGCCCGGGCTCCGGGAGTAGACCACCCACGGAGGAGCTGTTTTTT CASSPGSGSRPPTEELFF
TRBJ1-1 TRBV6-5 - - TGTGCCAGCAGTTACGCAGGGGACACTGAAGCTTTCTTT CASSYAGDTEAFF
TRBJ2-7 TRBV6-5 TRBD2 once TGTGCCAGCAGTTACTTCGCGGGAGGGACCTACGAGCAGTACTTC CASSYFAGGTYEQYF
TRBJ2-1 TRBV27 - - TGTGCCAGCAGTTTGCAAGGTACTGAGCAGTTCTTC CASSLQGTEQFF
TRBJ2-3 TRBV27 - - TGTGCCAGCAGACGGTTTTCCACAGATACGCAGTATTTT CASRRFSTDTQYF
TRBJ2-7 TRBV6-1 TRBD1 - TGTGCCAGCAGTTTAGGACAGGGGGCATTTTACGAGCAGTACTTC CASSLGQGAFYEQYF
TRBJ1-1 TRBV9 - - TGTGCCAGCAGCCAAGAGCCGATTAACACTGAAGCTTTCTTT CASSQEPINTEAFF
TRBJ2-3 TRBV25-1 TRBD1 - TGTGCCAGCACTCCGACAGGGAGCACAGATACGCAGTATTTT CASTPTGSTDTQYF
TRBJ2-7 TRBV28 - - TGTGCCAGCAGTTTAACCACCACCTACGAGCAGTACTTC CASSLTTTYEQYF
TRBJ1-4 TRBV6-5 - - TGTGCCAGCAGTGAAGACAGACGTAATGAAAAACTGTTTTTT CASSEDRRNEKLFF
TRBJ2-2 TRBV19 - - TGTGCCAGTAACCCTGGAAAGGTTTTGGGGGCCGGGGAGCTGTTTTTT CASNPGKVLGAGELFF
TRBJ1-1 TRBV27 - - TGTGCCAGCAGACGCAGGGGGAACACTGAAGCTTTCTTT CASRRRGNTEAFF
TRBJ1-2 TRBV2 - - TGTGCCAGCAGTGAAGTCCCAAGTGGCTACACCTTC CASSEVPSGYTF
TRBJ2-1 TRBV7-7 - - TGTGCTAGCAGCTTAGATTCCGGAAGCTCCTACAATGAGCAGTTCTTC CASSLDSGSSYNEQFF
TRBJ2-7 TRBV5-4 TRBD2 - TGTGCCAGCAGCTTGACTAGCGGGCCCGCCTACGAGCAGTACTTC CASSLTSGPAYEQYF